Listed below are T cell receptor beta chains from one sample, sequenced in a study of T cells in Graves' hyperthyroidism and ophthalmopathy. TCRdb passed the multiplex PCR reads through MiXCR, listing each CDR3 protein once. This table has 480,000 or so distinct CDR3 sequences, over 35% appearing once. The sequenced material came from peripheral blood or thyroid tissue (not recorded which). The source is an adult woman with Graves' disease, either hyperthyroidism or ophthalmopathy (not recorded which). The CDR3 runs from the conserved cysteine through the conserved F or W. The D gene is left open where the match is weak. Rows give clone size only sometimes, using once, few, many, or a class for an expanded clone.

>15|TRBJ1-6|TRBD1|TRBV2|NA
CASSERTGRNSPLHF
TGTGCCAGCAGTGAGCGGACAGGAAGAAATTCACCCCTCCACTTT
>13|TRBJ1-4|NA|TRBV20-1|NA
CSARPRVAEKLFF
TGCAGTGCTAGGCCCAGGGTGGCTGAAAAACTGTTTTTT
>14|TRBJ1-6|NA|TRBV5-1|NA
CASNDEPHNSPLHF
TGCGCCAGCAACGATGAGCCCCATAATTCACCCCTCCACTTT
>17|TRBJ1-6|NA|TRBV2|NA
CASSVAPPSSYNSPLHF
TGTGCCAGCAGTGTGGCACCTCCGAGCTCCTATAATTCACCCCTCCACTTT
>15|TRBJ2-5|NA|TRBV15|few
CATSRGTPQGETQYF
TGTGCCACCAGCAGAGGGACTCCCCAGGGAGAGACCCAGTACTTC
>13|TRBJ1-5|NA|TRBV20-1|NA
CSARMDSNQPQHF
TGCAGTGCTAGGATGGACAGCAATCAGCCCCAGCATTTT
>13|TRBJ2-5|NA|TRBV4-1|many
CASSQEIEETQYF
TGCGCCAGCAGCCAAGAAATTGAAGAGACCCAGTACTTC
>15|TRBJ2-5|TRBD1|TRBV15|NA
CATSRRQGLWETQYF
TGTGCCACCAGCAGAAGACAGGGTTTATGGGAGACCCAGTACTTC
>15|TRBJ2-5|TRBD1|TRBV7-3|NA
CASSQRQGNRETQYF
TGTGCCAGCAGCCAAAGACAGGGGAATCGGGAGACCCAGTACTTC
>14|TRBJ2-7|NA|TRBV20-1|many
CSARDWVGTGEQYF
TGCAGTGCTAGAGATTGGGTGGGAACGGGAGAGCAGTACTTC
>16|TRBJ2-1|NA|TRBV7-2|once
CASSLVGGSSYNEQFF
TGTGCCAGCAGCTTAGTCGGGGGCAGCTCCTACAATGAGCAGTTCTTC
>12|TRBJ2-2|NA|TRBV29-1|NA
CSVAVGSGELFF
TGCAGCGTTGCTGTGGGCTCCGGGGAGCTGTTTTTT
>15|TRBJ2-5|TRBD1|TRBV5-5|NA
CASSLGQGNQETQYF
TGTGCCAGCAGCTTGGGACAGGGGAACCAAGAGACCCAGTACTTC
>14|TRBJ1-2|TRBD1|TRBV5-1|NA
CASSYGQGAVGYTF
TGCGCCAGCAGCTATGGACAGGGGGCGGTTGGCTACACCTTC
>13|TRBJ1-5|NA|TRBV12-3/TRBV12-4|NA
CASSVQGGQPQHF
TGTGCCAGCAGTGTTCAGGGTGGTCAGCCCCAGCATTTT
>16|TRBJ2-3|TRBD2|TRBV12-3/TRBV12-4|NA
CASSSRLAGDTDTQYF
TGTGCCAGCAGTTCCCGACTAGCGGGGGACACAGATACGCAGTATTTT
>11|TRBJ2-7|NA|TRBV20-1|few
CSGGGNYEQYF
TGCAGTGGCGGTGGGAACTACGAGCAGTACTTC
>15|TRBJ2-2|TRBD2|TRBV7-8|many
CASRVAGKNTGELFF
TGTGCCAGCAGAGTAGCGGGGAAAAACACCGGGGAGCTGTTTTTT
>15|TRBJ1-2|NA|TRBV10-3|many
CAISEAPRGPQCYTF
TGTGCCATCAGTGAAGCCCCCCGGGGCCCCCAGTGCTACACCTTC
>14|TRBJ2-7|TRBD1|TRBV29-1|many
CSVLRQGADYEQYF
TGCAGCGTTCTAAGACAGGGGGCAGACTACGAGCAGTACTTC
>15|TRBJ1-1|NA|TRBV5-4|once
CASKGAGRGDTEAFF
TGTGCCTCCAAAGGGGCCGGGCGGGGAGACACTGAAGCTTTCTTT
>16|TRBJ2-7|NA|TRBV11-2|once
CASGLASVRGTYEQYF
TGTGCCAGCGGCTTAGCGTCGGTAAGGGGTACCTACGAGCAGTACTTC
>15|TRBJ1-1|NA|TRBV6-5|many
CASSYSSKEGTEAFF
TGTGCCAGCAGTTACTCTTCCAAAGAGGGCACTGAAGCTTTCTTT
>15|TRBJ2-7|NA|TRBV7-9|NA
CASSFRTADSYEQYF
TGTGCCAGCAGCTTTAGGACAGCAGATTCCTACGAGCAGTACTTC
>13|TRBJ2-5|NA|TRBV24-1|many
CATRHPDQETQYF
TGTGCCACCAGACACCCGGATCAAGAGACCCAGTACTTC
>13|TRBJ1-3|NA|TRBV29-1|NA
CSAETRSGNTIYF
TGCAGCGCGGAAACGCGCTCTGGAAACACCATATATTTT
>14|TRBJ2-2|NA|TRBV24-1|NA
CASAYQGSPGELFF
TGTGCCAGCGCCTACCAGGGTTCCCCCGGGGAGCTGTTTTTT
>13|TRBJ1-5|NA|TRBV12-3/TRBV12-4|many
CASSWAGNQPQHF
TGTGCCAGCAGTTGGGCAGGCAATCAGCCCCAGCATTTT
>14|TRBJ1-1|NA|TRBV9|NA
CASSSMGWNTEAFF
TGTGCCAGCAGCTCTATGGGGTGGAACACTGAAGCTTTCTTT